The source of this TCR beta chain is a study of blood T cell repertoires in COVID-19. Trimming removed 6 bases from V and 8 bases from J, with 13 bases in between. The length of the CDR3 is 12 residues. Per the original methods: Scientists estimated how many nucleated cells there were by amplifying reference gene primers. The protocol was immunoSEQ multiplex PCR, while the TCRdb copy is restricted to in-frame clones and leaves out a portion. The DNA gave D and trimming, while V, J and clone size come from that table. The sample includes about 370,000 clones, approximately 88% of them seen just once. The V gene is TRBV12-3 or TRBV12-4, the J gene TRBJ1-1; tentative D call: TRBD1 (5 bases). Sequencing used peripheral blood. The sequence was collected from a woman in her 30s with COVID-19, enrolled during active disease. CDR3 sequence (DNA): TGTGCCAGCAGCCCCGGGGCGGGAGAAGCTTTCTTT. Protein: CASSPGAGEAFF.